These T cell receptor beta chains were read from a single sample in a study of blood T cell repertoires in COVID-19. Here immunoSEQ multiplex PCR was the method, and the copy in TCRdb shows in-frame clones only, minus some. The sample holds about 230,000 clones, less than 90% seen once. Sequencing was carried out using PBMCs or T cells enriched from blood (not recorded which). The source is a woman aged 45-65 years in a cohort exposed to, infected with or recovered from COVID-19 (not recorded which). Both conserved end residues are part of each CDR3. The D gene is left open where the match is weak. A clone size is listed for some rows: how often the clone was seen (once, few, many), or a class if it is expanded.

D: NA; J: TRBJ2-7; V: TRBV10-1; size: NA; DNA: TGCGCCAGCAGTGAGCGGGGCAGGGGGGCCCACGAGCAGTACTTC; CDR3: CASSERGRGAHEQYF
D: TRBD1; J: TRBJ1-4; V: TRBV5-4; size: NA; DNA: TGTGCCAGCAGCTTTGAGGGGACAGGGGATGAAAAACTGTTTTTT; CDR3: CASSFEGTGDEKLFF
D: NA; J: TRBJ2-7; V: TRBV10-3; size: NA; DNA: TGTGCCATCAGTGAGTACCCTCCCTCGGCGGGGACGGGCGAGCAGTACTTC; CDR3: CAISEYPPSAGTGEQYF
D: TRBD1; J: TRBJ1-1; V: TRBV6-5; size: NA; DNA: TGTGCCAGCAGCCTACAGGGGGCGGTTGCTTTCTTT; CDR3: CASSLQGAVAFF
D: TRBD2; J: TRBJ2-1; V: TRBV5-4; size: NA; DNA: TGTGCCAGCAGCTCCCTAGCGGGGGGGTCTTACAATGAGCAGTTCTTC; CDR3: CASSSLAGGSYNEQFF
D: NA; J: TRBJ1-5; V: TRBV7-8; size: NA; DNA: TGTGCCAGCAGCTCTGGATCCGGGAGTCCTAGCAATCAGCCCCAGCATTTT; CDR3: CASSSGSGSPSNQPQHF
D: NA; J: TRBJ2-6; V: TRBV2; size: NA; DNA: TGTGCCAGCATGTGGGCAGGGCTTGGGTCTGGGGCCAACGTCCTGACTTTC; CDR3: CASMWAGLGSGANVLTF
D: NA; J: TRBJ1-2; V: TRBV18; size: once; DNA: TGTGCCAGCTCACCAGAGGTAGCCTATGGCTACACCTTC; CDR3: CASSPEVAYGYTF
D: NA; J: TRBJ2-5; V: TRBV4-1; size: NA; DNA: TGCGCCAGCAGCCAGGCTTCGAGGGGGGGTGGGGAGACCCAGTACTTC; CDR3: CASSQASRGGGETQYF
D: TRBD2; J: TRBJ2-1; V: TRBV27; size: NA; DNA: TGTGCCAGCAGTCAGCGGGGGGCCCGTGACAATGAGCAGTTCTTC; CDR3: CASSQRGARDNEQFF
D: TRBD1; J: TRBJ2-7; V: TRBV5-1; size: NA; DNA: TGCGCCAGCAGCTTGGACCCGACAGGGGGACAGTACTTC; CDR3: CASSLDPTGGQYF
D: NA; J: TRBJ1-1; V: TRBV2; size: NA; DNA: TGTGCCAGCAGCACAGGAGTCACTGAAGCTTTCTTT; CDR3: CASSTGVTEAFF
D: NA; J: TRBJ1-3; V: TRBV6-5; size: NA; DNA: TGTGCCAGCAGTTACTCGTGGGGAGTAGACACCATATATTTT; CDR3: CASSYSWGVDTIYF
D: NA; J: TRBJ1-2; V: TRBV7-2; size: few; DNA: TGTGCCAGCAGCTCCCGAGTAAGAGGCTACACCTTC; CDR3: CASSSRVRGYTF
D: TRBD1; J: TRBJ1-1; V: TRBV7-7; size: NA; DNA: TGTGCTAGCAGCCCTACGGACAGGAGGAACACTGAAGCTTTCTTT; CDR3: CASSPTDRRNTEAFF
D: NA; J: TRBJ2-3; V: TRBV9; size: NA; DNA: TGTGCCAGCAGCTCTAGGACACCTTCTAGCACAGATACGCAGTATTTT; CDR3: CASSSRTPSSTDTQYF
D: TRBD2; J: TRBJ2-7; V: TRBV4-1; size: NA; DNA: TGCGCCAGCAGCCAACCCCGTGGCCGCGGGGGGCAAGACTACGAGCAGTACTTC; CDR3: CASSQPRGRGGQDYEQYF
D: TRBD1; J: TRBJ1-5; V: TRBV2; size: NA; DNA: TGTGCCAGCAGTGGGTCAGGGGGAGGCAATCAGCCCCAGCATTTT; CDR3: CASSGSGGGNQPQHF
D: NA; J: TRBJ1-4; V: TRBV18; size: NA; DNA: TGTGCCAGCTCCCATAAAATTGGGGCCTACGAAAAACTGTTTTTT; CDR3: CASSHKIGAYEKLFF
D: NA; J: TRBJ1-4; V: TRBV10-3; size: NA; DNA: TGTGCCATCTCCGAGCGCACAACTAATGAAAAACTGTTTTTT; CDR3: CAISERTTNEKLFF
D: TRBD2; J: TRBJ2-5; V: TRBV4-1; size: NA; DNA: TGCGCCAGCAGCCCTGGGACTACCCAAGAGACCCAGTACTTC; CDR3: CASSPGTTQETQYF
D: NA; J: TRBJ2-7; V: TRBV2; size: NA; DNA: TGTGCCAGCAGTGAATCCGGGGGGCCCTACTACGAGCAGTACTTC; CDR3: CASSESGGPYYEQYF
D: NA; J: TRBJ1-5; V: TRBV19; size: few; DNA: TGTGCCAGTAGTCCCGTCGCACATAGCAATCAGCCCCAGCATTTT; CDR3: CASSPVAHSNQPQHF
D: NA; J: TRBJ1-2; V: TRBV6-2/TRBV6-3; size: NA; DNA: TGTGCCAGCAGTTACCCGGTAATACAGGCCTCTAACTATGGCTACACCTTC; CDR3: CASSYPVIQASNYGYTF
D: NA; J: TRBJ2-2; V: TRBV7-9; size: NA; DNA: TGTGCCAGCAGACTGAAGGGAGCCGGGGAGCTGTTTTTT; CDR3: CASRLKGAGELFF
D: TRBD2; J: TRBJ2-3; V: TRBV5-4; size: NA; DNA: TGTGCCAGCAGTCTACTAGCGGGGGGGCCCACAGATACGCAGTATTTT; CDR3: CASSLLAGGPTDTQYF
D: NA; J: TRBJ2-1; V: TRBV2; size: NA; DNA: TGTGCCAGCAGTCTGGACTCGAGCTCCTACAATGAGCAGTTCTTC; CDR3: CASSLDSSSYNEQFF
D: NA; J: TRBJ1-5; V: TRBV19; size: NA; DNA: TGTGCCAGTAGGCTTCTGGGGGGAAGTCAGCCCCAGCATTTT; CDR3: CASRLLGGSQPQHF
D: TRBD1; J: TRBJ1-5; V: TRBV28; size: NA; DNA: TGTGCCAGCAGATCCTCCGGGACAGTCAACAATCAGCCCCAGCATTTT; CDR3: CASRSSGTVNNQPQHF
D: NA; J: TRBJ1-1; V: TRBV7-2; size: once; DNA: TGTGCCAGCACCCCTCTGGCCGCCGGGGGCACTGAAGCTTTCTTT; CDR3: CASTPLAAGGTEAFF
D: NA; J: TRBJ2-7; V: TRBV6-2/TRBV6-3; size: NA; DNA: TGTGCCAGCAGTTCTCTTTGGGCAGCTCCCCTCGAGCAGTACTTC; CDR3: CASSSLWAAPLEQYF
D: NA; J: TRBJ1-1; V: TRBV7-9; size: NA; DNA: TGTGCCAGCAGGCAATCAGGGTTGCCGACTGAAGCTTTCTTT; CDR3: CASRQSGLPTEAFF
D: NA; J: TRBJ1-4; V: TRBV10-2; size: NA; DNA: TGCGCCAGCAGTGAGTCCGGAGTCGGGGGGAAAAAACTGTTTTTT; CDR3: CASSESGVGGKKLFF
D: TRBD1; J: TRBJ1-5; V: TRBV30; size: few; DNA: TGTGCCTGGGCGGGACAGGGGAATCAGCCCCAGCATTTT; CDR3: CAWAGQGNQPQHF
D: NA; J: TRBJ1-5; V: TRBV18; size: NA; DNA: TGTGCCAGCTCACGAATACAGGGAGGCAATCAGCCCCAGCATTTT; CDR3: CASSRIQGGNQPQHF
D: NA; J: TRBJ2-1; V: TRBV7-3; size: once; DNA: TGTGCCAGCAGCTTACCAGGGGGAGGCAATGAGCAGTTCTTC; CDR3: CASSLPGGGNEQFF
D: TRBD1; J: TRBJ1-1; V: TRBV7-9; size: NA; DNA: TGTGCCAGCAGCGCACAGGGGTTGAACACTGAAGCTTTCTTT; CDR3: CASSAQGLNTEAFF
D: TRBD2; J: TRBJ2-5; V: TRBV6-5; size: NA; DNA: TGTGCCAGCAGTTCGGGACTAGCCTACGAGACCCAGTACTTC; CDR3: CASSSGLAYETQYF
D: NA; J: TRBJ1-2; V: TRBV6-5; size: NA; DNA: TGTGCCAGCAGTTACGACTACGACATCCACTATGGCTACACCTTC; CDR3: CASSYDYDIHYGYTF
D: TRBD2; J: TRBJ2-7; V: TRBV3-1/TRBV3-2; size: NA; DNA: TGTGCCAGCAGCCCCCGATGGGGGGGCGAGCAGTACTTC; CDR3: CASSPRWGGEQYF
D: NA; J: TRBJ1-2; V: TRBV28; size: NA; DNA: TGTGCCAGCAGTTCGAACTTAGCCACTAACTATGGCTACACCTTC; CDR3: CASSSNLATNYGYTF
D: TRBD1; J: TRBJ1-2; V: TRBV7-9; size: NA; DNA: TGTGCCAGCAGCTTGGGACAGAACAATCTGCCTCGCTACTTC; CDR3: CASSLGQNNLPRYF
D: TRBD2; J: TRBJ2-1; V: TRBV4-1; size: NA; DNA: TGCGCCAGCAGACATACTAGCGGGGGGGCCGTAAACAATGAGCAGTTCTTC; CDR3: CASRHTSGGAVNNEQFF
D: NA; J: TRBJ2-7; V: TRBV5-1; size: once; DNA: TGCGCCAGCAGCTTGGAACCCGGCTACGAGCAGTACTTC; CDR3: CASSLEPGYEQYF
D: NA; J: TRBJ1-2; V: TRBV5-4; size: NA; DNA: TGTGCCAGCAGCTTGGCCGGGAGGGGGTCGGGTGGCTACACCTTC; CDR3: CASSLAGRGSGGYTF
D: TRBD1; J: TRBJ1-1; V: TRBV6-5; size: NA; DNA: TGTGCCAGCAGTTCAACCGACAGGGGGAACACTGAAGCTTTCTTT; CDR3: CASSSTDRGNTEAFF
D: NA; J: TRBJ1-1; V: TRBV5-4; size: few; DNA: TGTGCCAGCAGCCGCCGGGTTAACACTGAAGCTTTCTTT; CDR3: CASSRRVNTEAFF
D: TRBD1; J: TRBJ1-1; V: TRBV30; size: NA; DNA: TGTGCCTGGAGTGTACTTATCTGGGGACAGAAGAACACTGAAGCTTTCTTT; CDR3: CAWSVLIWGQKNTEAFF
D: NA; J: TRBJ1-2; V: TRBV19; size: NA; DNA: TGTGCCAGTAGTACACAGACCTCCCCGGGGGGCTACACCTTC; CDR3: CASSTQTSPGGYTF
D: NA; J: TRBJ1-4; V: TRBV30; size: NA; DNA: TGTGCCTGGAGACCACAGGGACGTCAACTGTTTTTT; CDR3: CAWRPQGRQLFF
D: TRBD2; J: TRBJ2-7; V: TRBV4-2; size: NA; DNA: TGTGCCAGCAGCCAAGATTCCCGGAAGGCGAGCAGCGGGAATACCTACGAGCAGTACTTC; CDR3: CASSQDSRKASSGNTYEQYF
D: TRBD1; J: TRBJ2-7; V: TRBV3-1/TRBV3-2; size: NA; DNA: TGTGCCAGCAGCCAAGGACAGGGGGCTGTGCAGTACTTC; CDR3: CASSQGQGAVQYF
D: TRBD1; J: TRBJ1-1; V: TRBV10-3; size: NA; DNA: TGTGCCATCGGGCGACAGGGGTGGTACACTGAAGCTTTCTTT; CDR3: CAIGRQGWYTEAFF
D: NA; J: TRBJ2-2; V: TRBV2; size: NA; DNA: TGTGCCAGCAGGCCGAGGGATACTGGCACCGGGGAGCTGTTTTTT; CDR3: CASRPRDTGTGELFF
D: TRBD2; J: TRBJ2-5; V: TRBV7-2; size: NA; DNA: TGTGCCAGCAGCCCAGGACTAGCGGGGGGGCTAGAGACCCAGTACTTC; CDR3: CASSPGLAGGLETQYF
D: TRBD1; J: TRBJ1-6; V: TRBV10-3; size: NA; DNA: TGTGCCATCAGCAAAGGACAGGGGACTCCGCCCCTCCACTTT; CDR3: CAISKGQGTPPLHF
D: NA; J: TRBJ2-5; V: TRBV4-2; size: many; DNA: TGTGCCAGCAGCCAAGGGATCACGGGACAAGAGACCCAGTACTTC; CDR3: CASSQGITGQETQYF
D: NA; J: TRBJ1-2; V: TRBV20-1; size: NA; DNA: TGCAGTGCTAATGAAGGGGAGGTCTATGGCTACACCTTC; CDR3: CSANEGEVYGYTF
D: NA; J: TRBJ2-5; V: TRBV7-9; size: NA; DNA: TGTGCCAGCAGCCCGTCAGGGGTGACCCAGTACTTC; CDR3: CASSPSGVTQYF
D: TRBD1; J: TRBJ1-2; V: TRBV4-3; size: once; DNA: TGCGCCAGCAGCCATTCCCGGGACAGCTATGGCTACACCTTC; CDR3: CASSHSRDSYGYTF